Presented here are 20 T cell receptor beta chains from one specimen sequenced in a study of blood T cell repertoires in COVID-19. Assay: immunoSEQ multiplex PCR; the TCRdb copy retains only in-frame clones and omits some. The sample carries 100,000 or so clones, roughly nine tenths recorded once. Sequencing was done on a sample of peripheral blood. The origin of the receptors is a man aged 50-60 years with acute or convalescent COVID-19.

This clone was detected only once. The CDR3 sequence is CASSLEQNTGELFF. The CDR3 DNA follows: TGTGCCAGCAGCTTAGAACAGAACACCGGGGAGCTGTTTTTT. This sequence joins TRBV7-7 and TRBJ2-2; no clear D. Deletions cut 1 base from V and 1 base from J, with 4 bases between. The CDR3 loop spans 14 amino acids. Germline values: CDR1 SSHAT, CDR2 FNYEAQ (reference sequence).

The chain carries TRBV6-6 and TRBJ1-5; 7 bases align to TRBD1. The CDR3 totals 15 residues. The J segment lost 5 bases and the V segment lost 2 bases, leaving 6 bases of the junction unmatched. Germline V gene lookup returns CDR1 MNHNY and CDR2 SVGAGI (reference sequence). The CDR3 sequence is CASSYDGTVYQPQHF. CDR3 DNA sequence: TGTGCCAGCAGTTACGACGGGACAGTTTATCAGCCCCAGCATTTT.

This chain connects TRBV5-4 to TRBJ2-2, with D tentatively TRBD1 (6 bases). CDR1 and CDR2 (germline): SGHNT, YYREEE (reference sequence). The CDR3 runs to 16 residues. With 4 bases removed from V and 6 bases from J, the gap between germline ends came to 19 bases. As DNA, the CDR3 is TGTGCCAGCAGCCCCCGGGTGGGCAGGGGCTCCGGGGAGCTGTTTTTT. Translation: CASSPRVGRGSGELFF.

This rearrangement joins TRBV10-2 to TRBJ1-3; possible D gene TRBD1, 5 bases. Germline loops: CDR1 WSHSY, CDR2 SAAADI. The V gene lost 5 bases and the J gene lost 2 bases, with 7 bases spanning the gap. This CDR3 has 13 amino acids. The CDR3 protein is CASSSGTGNTIYF. Written as DNA, the CDR3 is TGCGCCAGCAGTTCAGGGACTGGAAACACCATATATTTT.

This clone has only a few counts. The chain couples TRBV18 to TRBJ2-3; the D is unclear. The ends were cut back, 3 bases at V and 6 bases at J, with 7 bases in the middle. The CDR3 runs to 12 residues. Per germline, CDR1 KGHSH and CDR2 LQKENI. CDR3 protein: CASSPAGDTQYF. The CDR3 DNA follows: TGTGCCAGCTCACCCGCCGGGGATACGCAGTATTTT. Full variable domain (outside the CDR3, taken from reference TRBV18 and TRBJ2-3): NAGVMQNPRHLVRRRGQEARLRCSPMKGHSHVYWYRQLPEEGLKFMVYLQKENIIDESGMPKERFSAEFPKEGPSILRIQQVVRGDSAAYFCASSPAGDTQYFGPGTRLTVL.

The chain employs TRBV19 and TRBJ1-1; D call uncertain. V was trimmed by 5 bases and J by 4 bases, leaving 11 bases between them. The CDR3 extends over 13 amino acids. From germline, CDR1 is LNHDA and CDR2 SQIVND (reference sequence). In nucleotides, the CDR3 is TGTGCCAGTAGTCCCCTTGGGAGCACTGAAGCTTTCTTT. Translation gives CASSPLGSTEAFF.

CDR3 DNA sequence: TGTGCCAGTAGTACCACAGGGGAGTCAGGAAACACCATATATTTT. Its protein product is CASSTTGESGNTIYF. V usage is TRBV19 and J usage is TRBJ1-3; the match to TRBD1 covers 7 bases. The J segment lost 4 bases and the V segment lost 4 bases, leaving 7 bases of the junction unmatched. This CDR3 is built from 15 residues. CDR1 and CDR2 from the germline V gene are LNHDA and SQIVND (reference sequence).

This clone was counted a few times. This sequence joins TRBV6-1 and TRBJ2-6; 7 nucleotides align to TRBD1. The CDR3 totals 17 residues. Trimming took 4 bases from V and 0 from J; bases not matched to a gene: 6. In germline, CDR1 is MNHNS, CDR2 SASEGT. CDR3 protein: CASSARQGNSGANVLTF. The CDR3 nucleotides read TGTGCCAGCAGTGCGAGACAGGGAAACTCTGGGGCCAACGTCCTGACTTTC.

The V call is TRBV3-1 (or the pseudogene TRBV3-2), the J call TRBJ1-3, with D possibly being TRBD1 (5 bases). Germline values: CDR1 LGHDT, CDR2 YNNKEL (reference sequence). This CDR3 spans 14 amino acids. V lost 7 bases and J lost 0, with 10 bases in between. The CDR3 is CASMVGGSGNTIYF. The CDR3, as DNA: TGTGCCAGCATGGTCGGGGGCTCTGGAAACACCATATATTTT.

The CDR3 DNA is TGTGCCAGCACTAAGGGGCGAAGGGGCACTGAAGCTTTCTTT. Translating gives CASTKGRRGTEAFF. This chain connects TRBV21-1 to TRBJ1-1; the table's D call of TRBD1 was not tested on the DNA. TRBV21-1 is marked as a pseudogene. The CDR3 loop spans 14 amino acids.

The rearrangement uses TRBV30 and TRBJ2-7; no clear D gene. The germline V gene has CDR1 GTSNPN and CDR2 SVGIG (reference sequence). Trimming pared 0 bases from V and 0 bases from J, leaving 9 bases between. This CDR3 spans 14 amino acids. CDR3 nucleotide sequence: TGTGCCTGGAGTGTAGACTGGTCCTCCTACGAGCAGTACTTC. Its protein product is CAWSVDWSSYEQYF.

The V and J genes are TRBV9 and TRBJ1-3; D is undetermined. The CDR3 runs to 13 residues. Trimming pared 1 base from V and 5 bases from J, leaving 7 bases between. In germline, CDR1 is SGDLS, CDR2 YYNGEE. The CDR3 DNA follows: TGTGCCAGCAGCGTAAACAGCAGAAACACCATATATTTT. Its translation is CASSVNSRNTIYF. Filled out from reference TRBV9 and TRBJ1-3, the complete variable domain reads DSGVTQTPKHLITATGQRVTLRCSPRSGDLSVYWYQQSLDQGLQFLIQYYNGEERAKGNILERFSAQQFPDLHSELNLSSLELGDSALYFCASSVNSRNTIYFGEGSWLTVV.

The J gene is TRBJ1-4, the V gene TRBV4-3; possible D gene TRBD1, 6 bases. Trimming removed 1 base at V and 6 bases at J, with 21 bases between. Germline V gene lookup returns CDR1 LGHNA and CDR2 YSLEER. The CDR3 is 18 amino acids. CDR3 loop: CASSQVGAGADRDEKLFF. The CDR3 bases are TGCGCCAGCAGCCAAGTTGGGGCAGGGGCGGATCGGGATGAAAAACTGTTTTTT.

J is TRBJ2-1 and V is TRBV3-1 (or the pseudogene TRBV3-2); 8 bases are shared with TRBD2. Trimming took 8 bases from V and 3 from J; bases not matched to a gene: 9. The germline V gene encodes CDR1 LGHDT and CDR2 YNNKEL (reference sequence). The CDR3 is 15 amino acids. The CDR3 protein is CASRGGGLNYNEQFF. The CDR3 DNA is TGTGCCAGCCGGGGGGGAGGACTTAACTACAATGAGCAGTTCTTC.

This rearrangement joins TRBV7-9 to TRBJ2-3; 9 positions match TRBD1. J was trimmed by 0 bases and V by 5 bases; bases with no gene match: 3. The germline V gene has CDR1 SEHNR and CDR2 FQNEAQ (reference sequence). The CDR3 loop spans 15 amino acids. The CDR3 bases are TGTGCCAGCAGCCCGGGACAGGGAAGCACAGATACGCAGTATTTT. This sequence encodes CASSPGQGSTDTQYF.

The rearrangement links TRBV25-1 to TRBJ2-3, with D possibly being TRBD2 (6 bases). V lost 6 bases to trimming and J lost 0 bases, with 13 bases between them. The CDR3 runs 15 residues. Per germline, CDR1 MGHDK and CDR2 SYGVNS. The CDR3 DNA follows: TGTGCCAGCAGCGGGGGTTTTCCTAGCACAGATACGCAGTATTTT. It specifies CASSGGFPSTDTQYF.

The rearrangement joins TRBV7-2 to TRBJ2-7, with no clear D. Looked up from germline, CDR1 is SGHTA and CDR2 is FQGNSA. This CDR3 has 13 amino acids. Trimming shortened V by 1 base and J by 3 bases, and 7 bases separated the two germline ends. The CDR3 DNA sequence: TGTGCCAGCAGCTTAGTGAGAGTCTACGAGCAGTACTTC. Residues: CASSLVRVYEQYF. The variable domain in full, with the rest retrieved from reference TRBV7-2 and TRBJ2-7, is GAGVSQSPSNKVTEKGKDVELRCDPISGHTALYWYRQSLGQGLEFLIYFQGNSAPDKSGLPSDRFSAERTGGSVSTLTIQRTQQEDSAVYLCASSLVRVYEQYFGPGTRLTVT.

The J gene is TRBJ2-5, the V gene TRBV19; possibly TRBD1 for D (6 bases). Deletions cut 5 bases from V and 2 bases from J, with 12 bases between. Germline V gives CDR1 LNHDA, CDR2 SQIVND (reference sequence). The CDR3 is 14 residues long. This CDR3 reads CASSFGQSQETQYF. In DNA, the CDR3 is TGTGCCAGTAGTTTCGGACAGAGTCAAGAGACCCAGTACTTC.

The genes are TRBV6-7 and TRBJ1-6; D might be TRBD1 (6 bases). TRBV6-7 is classed as an ORF, of uncertain function. The V and J ends lost 5 bases and 13 bases respectively, with 21 bases between them. The CDR3 sequence is 15 residues long. The CDR3 spells CASSPQESGEPPLHF. The CDR3 region has the DNA TGTGCCAGCAGTCCCCAGGAATCAGGGGAACCGCCCCTCCACTTT.

This clone was observed once. V gene TRBV6-1 combines with J gene TRBJ1-1, with D unresolved. The CDR3 has 15 amino acids. Germline V gene sequence: CDR1 MNHNS, CDR2 SASEGT. Between the trimmed V and J ends, which lost 2 bases and 7 bases, there was a span of 17 bases. CDR3 DNA sequence: TGTGCCAGCAGTGAATTATGGAGGGAGGGTGATGAAGCTTTCTTT. Its translation: CASSELWREGDEAFF.